The next 17 T cell receptor beta chains were all read from a single sample in a study of CXCR3-negative and CXCR3-positive naive CD8 T cells. Findings and caveats of the study: CXCR3-positive naive cells carried more hydrophobic TRB CDR3s than CXCR3-negative naive cells did.

These receptors are not linked to any known antigen. 5' RACE with UMI labels generated the TRB cDNA libraries. TCRdb reprocessed the 5' RACE reads and keeps a single row for each CDR3 protein, giving no DNA. The sample totals about 94,000 distinct CDR3 sequences. Material: naive CXCR3+ CD8+ T cells from blood. As for subset: CD45RO-CCR7+CD27+CD95- naive CD8+ T cells expressing CXCR3 (TNR3+). Receptors were obtained from a human donor in good health. Some clones in this sample may be carry-over from other donors' samples.

The chain employs TRBV6-5 and TRBJ2-4. The germline V gene has CDR1 MNHEY and CDR2 SVGAGI. The CDR3 length is 12 residues. Here the CDR3 reads CASRGAKNIQYF.

The chain combines TRBV25-1 with TRBJ2-1. The CDR3 sequence is 20 residues long. The germline V gene encodes CDR1 MGHDK and CDR2 SYGVNS. CDR3 sequence: CASSEYFLPLKADSYNEQFF.

This rearrangement joins TRBV12-3 or TRBV12-4 to TRBJ2-1. The CDR3 length is 15 residues. The CDR3 loop reads CASSLSGFGYNEQFF.

V is TRBV28 and J is TRBJ2-5; TCRdb designates TRBD2, a call that cannot be tested without DNA. The CDR3 loop spans 16 amino acids. Germline assignment: CDR1 MDHEN and CDR2 SYDVKM. This CDR3 reads CASSSSSIGRSETQYF. The full variable domain, its missing parts supplied by reference TRBV28 and TRBJ2-5, is DVKVTQSSRYLVKRTGEKVFLECVQDMDHENMFWYRQDPGLGLRLIYFSYDVKMKEKGDIPEGYSVSREKKERFSLILESASTNQTSMYLCASSSSSIGRSETQYFGPGTRLLVL.

The J gene is TRBJ2-7, the V gene TRBV5-1. The V gene's germline CDR1 is SGHRS and CDR2 YFSETQ. CDR3 length equals 11 residues. The CDR3 protein is CASKGDSEQYF.

The V call is TRBV25-1, the J call TRBJ2-5; TCRdb calls TRBD1, which cannot be checked without DNA. The CDR3 covers 14 residues. Germline V gives CDR1 MGHDK, CDR2 SYGVNS. The CDR3 spells CASSQGAGSETQYF.

The rearrangement joins TRBV14 to TRBJ2-5; the TCRdb D gene call, TRBD2, has no DNA to confirm it. CDR1 is SGHDN and CDR2 is FVKESK in the germline V gene. This CDR3 region has 16 residues. CDR3 residues: CASSQILRGRGETQYF.

V gene TRBV15 combines with J gene TRBJ2-3; TCRdb outputs TRBD2, but without DNA this stays unchecked. Germline CDR1 is LNHNV and CDR2 is YYDKDF (reference sequence). The CDR3 spans 14 residues. Here the CDR3 reads CATRPSFSGDTQYF. Based on the CDR3 plus reference TRBV15 and TRBJ2-3, the full variable domain is DAMVIQNPRYQVTQFGKPVTLSCSQTLNHNVMYWYQQKSSQAPKLLFHYYDKDFNNEADTPDNFQSRRPNTSFCFLDIRSPGLGDTAMYLCATRPSFSGDTQYFGPGTRLTVL.

The CDR3 protein is CASSTGTEHYGYTF. V usage is TRBV7-9 and J usage is TRBJ1-2; without DNA, the TCRdb call of TRBD1 cannot be checked. The length of the CDR3 is 14 residues. The V gene's germline CDR1 is SEHNR and CDR2 FQNEAQ (reference sequence). Together with reference TRBV7-9 and TRBJ1-2, the CDR3 gives the full variable domain: DTGVSQNPRHKITKRGQNVTFRCDPISEHNRLYWYRQTLGQGPEFLTYFQNEAQLEKSRLLSDRFSAERPKGSFSTLEIQRTEQGDSAMYLCASSTGTEHYGYTFGSGTRLTVV.

The chain carries TRBV20-1 and TRBJ2-7; TCRdb selects TRBD2, and the lack of DNA leaves this call unchecked. The CDR3 has 14 amino acids. In germline, CDR1 is DFQATT, CDR2 SNEGSKA (reference sequence). The CDR3 region is CSASSPAGDRGQYF.

V and J are TRBV7-2 and TRBJ2-5. The germline V gene has CDR1 SGHTA and CDR2 FQGNSA. The CDR3 contains 11 residues. The chain's CDR3 is CASSLAGWLYF.

The CDR3 protein is CASSFLEDTDTQYF. The chain uses TRBV5-1 and TRBJ2-3. The CDR3 covers 14 residues. The germline CDR1 and CDR2 sequences are SGHRS and YFSETQ.

The gene calls are TRBV28 and TRBJ2-7; TCRdb's D call, TRBD1, is unchecked because there is no DNA. There are 12 residues in the CDR3. Germline V CDR1 and CDR2: MDHEN, SYDVKM. The CDR3 loop reads CASSFQGYEQYF.

The chain carries TRBV6-4 and TRBJ2-2; as DNA is missing, the TRBD1 call by TCRdb cannot be tested. The germline V gene has CDR1 MRHNA and CDR2 SNTAGT. This CDR3 is built from 16 residues. The CDR3 sequence: CASSPGTEGNTGELFF.

The V call is TRBV28, the J call TRBJ2-3; TCRdb's D call of TRBD2 is untestable without DNA. The V gene's germline CDR1 is MDHEN and CDR2 SYDVKM. The CDR3 length is 21 residues. The CDR3 protein is CASSLPPGTSGGADYKDAQYF.

The gene calls are TRBV27 and TRBJ2-3; TCRdb lists TRBD2, though no DNA is available to test this call. Germline V lookup: CDR1 MNHEY, CDR2 SMNVEV (reference sequence). CDR3 size: 14 residues. CDR3 sequence: CASTSGMATDTQYF.

V is TRBV4-1 and J is TRBJ1-1. The CDR3 runs 13 residues. Germline V CDR1 and CDR2: MGHRA, YSYEKL. CDR3 sequence reads: CASSPDEDTEAFF.